The 21 T cell receptor beta chains given below trace back to one sample, sequenced in a study of blood T cells in healthy people across ages. Primed by a sample-barcoded 5' primer and a J-beta primer mix, a second PCR proceeded for 7 to 11 cycles. TCRdb fed the 5' RACE reads into MiXCR, producing one record per CDR3 protein. The sample contains about 970,000 distinct CDR3 sequences, 51% of which appear only once. Input material: blood. The receptor set was obtained from a woman aged 60-75 years in good health.

This clonotype was observed a handful of times. J is TRBJ2-1 and V is TRBV27; possible D gene TRBD2, 5 bases. Germline CDR1 is MNHEY and CDR2 is SMNVEV (reference sequence). Between the trimmed V and J ends, which lost 5 bases and 6 bases, there was a span of 8 bases. This CDR3 spans 12 amino acids. CDR3 protein: CASSVSGNEQFF. Here the CDR3 DNA reads TGTGCCAGCAGTGTCAGCGGCAATGAGCAGTTCTTC.

The V and J genes are TRBV28 and TRBJ1-1; a weak D match, TRBD1 (5 bases). The germline V and J ends were trimmed by 7 bases and 1 base, with 13 bases remaining between them. CDR3 length: 14 amino acids. Germline V gene sequence: CDR1 MDHEN, CDR2 SYDVKM. The DNA for the CDR3 is TGTGCCAGCAATTGGGGGTTTAGGAACACTGAAGCTTTCTTT. Protein: CASNWGFRNTEAFF.

There are a few counts of this clonotype. The chain links TRBV6-2 or TRBV6-3 to TRBJ2-5, with D uncertain. The CDR3 runs to 14 residues. Trimming pared 0 bases from V and 11 bases from J, leaving 16 bases between. The germline V gene encodes CDR1 MNHEY and CDR2 SVGEGT. Written as DNA, the CDR3 is TGTGCCAGCAGTTACTCCAAGACATTTAAAGGGCAGTACTTC. Its protein is CASSYSKTFKGQYF.

This clonotype was recorded once. The chain employs TRBV15 and TRBJ1-5, with a tentative D call TRBD1 (5 bases). V was clipped by 5 bases and J by 8 bases, with 16 bases between them. The CDR3 runs 14 residues. CDR1 and CDR2 (germline): LNHNV, YYDKDF (reference sequence). In DNA form, the CDR3 reads TGTGCCACCAGCGACGCAGGGTTTGGAAAGCCCCAGCATTTT. Translated: CATSDAGFGKPQHF.

This clonotype was recorded a few times. The V call is TRBV29-1, the J call TRBJ2-7, with a possible D match to TRBD1 (6 bases). V was clipped by 2 bases and J by 3 bases, with 8 bases between them. The germline V gene has CDR1 SQVTM and CDR2 ANQGSEA. The length of the CDR3 is 12 residues. This chain's CDR3 is CSVEQGIYEQYF. The DNA for the CDR3 is TGCAGCGTTGAACAGGGGATCTACGAGCAGTACTTC.

This clonotype was counted a few times. V and J are TRBV5-1 and TRBJ2-3; TRBD2 matches 11 bases. Germline V gives CDR1 SGHRS, CDR2 YFSETQ. The junction had 2 bases not matched to a gene; V was cut back by 3 bases and J by 2 bases. The CDR3 contains 15 residues. CDR3 DNA sequence: TGCGCCAGCAGCTATAGCGGGAGGGTCACAGATACGCAGTATTTT. It specifies CASSYSGRVTDTQYF.

This clonotype was seen a handful of times. The J gene is TRBJ2-3, the V gene TRBV7-2, with 11 bases lining up with TRBD2. Looked up from germline, CDR1 is SGHTA and CDR2 is FQGNSA. With 1 base clipped from V and 2 bases from J, the junction kept 23 bases outside the gene matches. CDR3 length: 23 residues. DNA of the CDR3: TGTGCCAGCAGCTTAGGGCTCATACTAGCGGGAGTAGAGCCCCATCGACACACAGATACGCAGTATTTT. Encoded protein: CASSLGLILAGVEPHRHTDTQYF.

This chain joins TRBV11-2 and TRBJ1-2, with a tentative D call TRBD1 (6 bases). Germline V gene lookup returns CDR1 SGHAT and CDR2 FQNNGV. CDR3 length: 14 residues. Deletions cut 5 bases from V and 3 bases from J, with 13 bases between. CDR3 loop: CASSLTPGDYGYTF. The CDR3 nucleotides read TGTGCCAGCAGCCTTACCCCAGGGGACTATGGCTACACCTTC.

This clonotype turned up a few times. The chain uses TRBV10-3 and TRBJ2-1, with TRBD1 matching over 9 bases. The CDR3 length is 14 residues. Trimming cost V 7 bases and J 5 bases; bases outside gene matches: 6. Per germline, CDR1 ENHRY and CDR2 SYGVKD. DNA of the CDR3: TGTGCCATCAATGAACAGGGGGCGAACAATGAGCAGTTCTTC. Its protein product is CAINEQGANNEQFF.

As concerns this clonotype: A much larger clone lies a single base off, so this may be a read error. V is TRBV3-1 and J is TRBJ2-7; 9 bases are a match to TRBD2. The CDR3 totals 15 residues. Germline CDR1 LGHDT, CDR2 YNNKEL (reference sequence). CDR3 DNA sequence: TGTGCCAACAGCCAAGATGCTAGCGGGACCCGCGAGCAGTACTTC. Translation gives CANSQDASGTREQYF.

This chain joins TRBV21-1 and TRBJ2-4; the table assigns TRBD1, which was not confirmed against the DNA. Judging by the DNA end, TRBJ2-7 fits better; the J call may be wrong. TRBV21-1 is a pseudogene locus. The CDR3 loop spans 16 amino acids. The CDR3 here is CASSKGAQGGSYEQYF. DNA for the CDR3: TGTGCCAGCAGCAAAGGAGCGCAAGGGGGATCCTACGAGCAGTACTTC.

In its sample, this clonotype was seen many times. V and J are TRBV18 and TRBJ2-5; TRBD2 is a possible D gene (6 bases). This CDR3 spans 15 amino acids. The V gene lost 0 bases and the J gene lost 2 bases, with 10 bases spanning the gap. Germline assignment: CDR1 KGHSH and CDR2 LQKENI. CDR3 loop: CASSPPGGIQETQYF. CDR3 nucleotide sequence: TGTGCCAGCTCACCACCTGGCGGGATACAAGAGACCCAGTACTTC.

The chain is built from TRBV7-8 and TRBJ2-5; 9 nucleotides align to TRBD1. Unmatched junction bases numbered 20, after V lost 8 bases and J lost 4 bases. The CDR3 sequence is 18 residues long. Germline lookup yields CDR1 SGHVS and CDR2 FQNEAQ. The chain's CDR3 is CASSWQSSRDRAGETQYF. DNA of the CDR3: TGTGCCAGCTCCTGGCAAAGCAGCCGGGACAGGGCGGGAGAGACCCAGTACTTC.

This clonotype appeared a few times. CDR3 loop: CASSPPQGRVTEAFF. The CDR3 coding sequence is TGTGCCAGCAGTCCCCCCCAGGGGAGGGTCACTGAAGCTTTCTTT. The chain carries TRBV12-3 or TRBV12-4 and TRBJ1-1; D might be TRBD1 (6 bases). Trimming took 5 bases from V and 4 from J, leaving 17 bases between them. The CDR3 has 15 residues.

This clonotype has more than one count but fewer than ten. The rearrangement joins TRBV27 to TRBJ2-7, with TRBD2 identical over 7 bases. The J segment lost 1 base and the V segment lost 6 bases, leaving 6 bases of the junction unmatched. Germline loops: CDR1 MNHEY, CDR2 SMNVEV (reference sequence). The length of the CDR3 is 14 residues. The chain's CDR3 is CASRWGGGSYEQYF. For the CDR3, the DNA is TGTGCCAGCAGATGGGGCGGGGGTTCCTACGAGCAGTACTTC.

Remarks on this clonotype: It may be a read error: a sequence one base away is much more abundant. The V and J genes are TRBV3-1 and TRBJ2-3; no reliable D call. This CDR3 comprises 16 residues. CDR1 LGHDT and CDR2 YNNKEL come from the germline V gene (reference sequence). V dropped 3 bases and J dropped 1 base, with 14 bases sitting between them. The CDR3 region has the DNA TGTGCCAGCAGCCAGAGTTTGGCGGCTGGCACAGATACGCAGTATTTT. Amino acid sequence: CASSQSLAAGTDTQYF.

The chain combines TRBV20-1 with TRBJ2-7; 11 bases map to TRBD2. Germline V gives CDR1 DFQATT, CDR2 SNEGSKA (reference sequence). The CDR3 has 13 residues. Unmatched junction bases numbered 1, after V lost 4 bases and J lost 2 bases. CDR3 coding DNA: TGCAGTGCTACGACTAGCGGGGCCTACGAGCAGTACTTC. Translation: CSATTSGAYEQYF.

The rearrangement uses TRBV30 and TRBJ1-4; no definite D call. CDR1 and CDR2 (germline): GTSNPN, SVGIG (reference sequence). The CDR3 is 13 amino acids. The CDR3 sequence: CASHGATNEKLFF. The CDR3 bases are TGTGCTTCCCATGGTGCAACTAATGAAAAACTGTTTTTT.

In regard to this clonotype: A much larger clone lies a single base off, so this may be a read error. The V call is TRBV7-9, the J call TRBJ2-7; 10 bases are a match to TRBD2. CDR1 is SEHNR, CDR2 FQNEAQ, per germline (reference sequence). This CDR3 is 14 amino acids long. The CDR3 loop reads CVSSLLAGSYEQYF. CDR3 bases: TGTGTCAGCAGCCTACTAGCGGGAAGCTACGAGCAGTACTTC.

This clonotype has only a few counts. This chain uses TRBV27 with TRBJ2-3; TRBD1 might be the D (6 bases). The CDR3 contains 15 residues. Trimming cost V 4 bases and J 0 bases, with 11 bases left between them. CDR1 is MNHEY, CDR2 SMNVEV, per germline (reference sequence). As DNA, the CDR3 is TGTGCCAGCAGTTCAGGGGATTCTAGCACAGATACGCAGTATTTT. Its translation: CASSSGDSSTDTQYF.

This chain connects TRBV10-1 to TRBJ2-5; a weak D match, TRBD1 (5 bases). The end of the DNA aligns better with TRBJ2-7, so the J call may be wrong. CDR3 length equals 16 residues. The V gene's germline CDR1 is WNHNN and CDR2 SYGVQD (reference sequence). The CDR3 DNA reads TGCGCCAGCAGTGAGTCGGAACAGGACGCCCTGGACGAGCAGTACTTC. Its translation is CASSESEQDALDEQYF.